This T cell receptor (beta chain) was observed in a study of T cell responses to AZD1222 COVID-19 vaccine. Data came from immunoSEQ multiplex PCR; TCRdb stores just in-frame clones and leaves some out. The sample includes 100,000 or so clones, 90% of them seen just once. Broader study findings: Nearly half of spike-specific TCRs reportedly go after variant regions that carry no mutations. White British ancestry dominated among donors, who included more females, and clonal diversity was possibly underestimated. Seropositive status at baseline applied to only five to seven AZD1222 recipients. Across spike, vaccine-associated CD4 TCRs were found, dominant at 160-218 and 743-854.

Note on this clone: Its antigen is not identified.

Sequencing used peripheral blood, obtained on day 0 of AZD1222 vaccination. The receptor was isolated from an adult in good health.

In nucleotides, the CDR3 is TGTGCCAGTACTTTCACCGGGGAGCTGTTTTTT. Encoded protein: CASTFTGELFF. V gene TRBV19 combines with J gene TRBJ2-2; no reliable D call. Trimming stripped 7 bases from V and 4 bases from J, with 4 bases between. CDR1 and CDR2 from the germline V gene are LNHDA and SQIVND (reference sequence). The CDR3 is 11 amino acids.